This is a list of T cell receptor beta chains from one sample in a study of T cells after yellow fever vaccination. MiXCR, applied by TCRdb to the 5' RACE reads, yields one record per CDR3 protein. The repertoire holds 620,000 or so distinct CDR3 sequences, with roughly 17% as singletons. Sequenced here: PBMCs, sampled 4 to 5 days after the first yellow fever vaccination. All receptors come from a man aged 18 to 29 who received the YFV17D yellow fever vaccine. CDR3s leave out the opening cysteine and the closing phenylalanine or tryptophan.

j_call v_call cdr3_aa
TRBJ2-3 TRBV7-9 ASGDAGAQGTDTQY
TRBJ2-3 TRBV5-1 ASREADTQY
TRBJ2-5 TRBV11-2 ASSSIGRGETQY
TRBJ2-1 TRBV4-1 ASSRQGISYNEQF
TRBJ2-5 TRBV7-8 ASSPDPLGREGQETQY
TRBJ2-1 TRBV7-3 ASSPGFVSYNEQF
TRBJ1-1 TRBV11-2 ASSSWGTQNTEAF
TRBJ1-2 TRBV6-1 ASSWDGEDYGYT
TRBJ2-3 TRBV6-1 ASSLTSGGARDTQY
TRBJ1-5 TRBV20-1 SAKQGLQPQH
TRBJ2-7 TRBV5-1 ASSRVRGLDEQY
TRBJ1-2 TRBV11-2 ASSSSMGDNYGYT
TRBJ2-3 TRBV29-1 SVEVAGASTDTQY
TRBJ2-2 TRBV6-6 ASRGGGSGELF
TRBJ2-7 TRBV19 ASSIDHYYEQY
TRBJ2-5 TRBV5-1 ASSRRQGWEAQY
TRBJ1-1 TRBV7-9 ASSFTGTGRDTEAF
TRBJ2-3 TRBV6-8 ASSYLPRGYGADTQY
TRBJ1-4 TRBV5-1 ASSLTPRTNEKLF
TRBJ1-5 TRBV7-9 ASSLGGEGGQPQH
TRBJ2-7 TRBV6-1 ASSRYGQGDKGHEQY
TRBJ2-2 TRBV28 ASSSGTAGGELF